This T cell receptor (beta chain) was sequenced for a study of long-term antiretroviral therapy in people with HIV. Samples were assayed with immunoSEQ v3.0 at survey level. The table came from immunoSEQ multiplex PCR; TCRdb's copy has only in-frame clones and leaves some out. This sample carries 20,000 to 25,000 clones, about four fifths of them seen once, and the ten largest clones take 5% to 7%. The CDR3 has 17 amino acids. CDR1 is SGHRS, CDR2 YFSETQ, per germline. The V and J ends lost 4 bases and 0 bases respectively, with 14 bases between them. Sequences were derived from unsorted PBMCs, sampled 0.2 years after starting antiretroviral therapy. The source of this sequence is a woman aged 30 to 39 with HIV. This rearrangement joins TRBV5-1 to TRBJ2-6; D perhaps matches TRBD1 (5 bases). Written as DNA, the CDR3 is TGCGCCAGCAGCCTGGGGCAGTATACCTCTGGGGCCAACGTCCTGACTTTC. Its protein product is CASSLGQYTSGANVLTF.